The 14 T cell receptor beta chains below come from one sample, sequenced in a study of CD8 T cells in Susac syndrome. Random hexamers were used to reverse transcribe the RNA input (about 0.45 to 1 ug). MiXCR was run by TCRdb on the immunoSEQ multiplex PCR reads, yielding one entry per CDR3 protein. Here the sample spans about 400,000 distinct CDR3 sequences, about 85% being singletons. The sequencing sample was made of CD8+ T cells from PBMCs. The receptors come from a human donor with multiple sclerosis.

The chain carries TRBV3-1 and TRBJ1-1; no clear D. The CDR3 length is 14 residues. CDR1 LGHDT and CDR2 YNNKEL come from the germline V gene (reference sequence). V was pared by 3 bases and J by 0 bases, with 8 bases between. CDR3 residues: CASSHGRLNTEAFF. The CDR3 bases are TGTGCCAGCAGCCACGGACGGTTGAACACTGAAGCTTTCTTT.

Details on this clonotype: At one boundary the junction diverges from the germline segment, which might be a read error. The chain has TRBV10-2 and TRBJ2-7, with a possible D match to TRBD1 (6 bases). The length of the CDR3 is 11 residues. Looked up from germline, CDR1 is WSHSY and CDR2 is SAAADI. The CDR3 region is CASSNGTWYRF. CDR3 nucleotide sequence: TGCGCCAGCAGCAACGGGACATGGTATCGCTTC.

This clonotype was recorded once. CDR3 DNA sequence: TGCAGCGTTGAGGGACTAGCGGGGGGGATCTACGAGCAGTACTTC. Protein: CSVEGLAGGIYEQYF. V and J are TRBV29-1 and TRBJ2-7; 16 nucleotides align to TRBD2. Germline V CDR1 and CDR2: SQVTM, ANQGSEA. The CDR3 runs 15 residues. V shed 3 bases and J 3 bases; nucleotides not matched to a gene: 2.

The chain has TRBV9 and TRBJ1-1; the D is unclear. V was trimmed by 3 bases and J by 3 bases, leaving 12 bases between them. Germline loops: CDR1 SGDLS, CDR2 YYNGEE. The CDR3 is 14 residues long. CDR3 sequence reads: CASSDFSLDTEAFF. In DNA form, the CDR3 reads TGTGCCAGCAGCGACTTCAGCCTGGACACTGAAGCTTTCTTT.

The chain links TRBV6-4 to TRBJ2-3; 9 bases align to TRBD2. After removal of 5 bases from V and 6 bases from J, the junction contained 6 bases not matched to a gene. The CDR3 is made up of 14 amino acids. In germline, CDR1 is MRHNA, CDR2 SNTAGT. The DNA for the CDR3 is TGTGCCAGCAGTCAAGCGGGAGGAGCGGATACGCAGTATTTT. This encodes CASSQAGGADTQYF.

The chain joins TRBV27 to TRBJ2-7; no reliable D call. This CDR3 is built from 11 residues. Germline V lookup: CDR1 MNHEY, CDR2 SMNVEV (reference sequence). Between the trimmed V and J ends, which lost 7 bases and 6 bases, there was a span of 10 bases. The CDR3 sequence is CASMFGSEQYF. In DNA form, the CDR3 reads TGTGCCAGCATGTTTGGTAGCGAGCAGTACTTC.

The rearrangement joins TRBV3-1 to TRBJ2-1; 8 bases are a match to TRBD1. Trimming at V came to 3 bases and at J to 6 bases, leaving 7 bases not matched to a gene. The CDR3 length is 15 residues. Germline-derived CDR1 and CDR2 are LGHDT and YNNKEL (reference sequence). CDR3 sequence: CASSQDPGQVNEQFF. For the CDR3, the DNA is TGTGCCAGCAGCCAGGATCCGGGACAGGTCAATGAGCAGTTCTTC.

The chain joins TRBV19 to TRBJ2-2; no firm D call. Germline values: CDR1 LNHDA, CDR2 SQIVND (reference sequence). Trimming shortened V by 3 bases and J by 0 bases, and 8 bases separated the two germline ends. This CDR3 is built from 15 residues. CDR3 protein: CASSITGANTGELFF. In DNA, the CDR3 is TGTGCCAGTAGTATCACGGGTGCGAACACCGGGGAGCTGTTTTTT.

J is TRBJ1-1 and V is TRBV3-1; D is undetermined. The germline V gene has CDR1 LGHDT and CDR2 YNNKEL (reference sequence). V was cut by 0 bases and J by 5 bases, with 13 bases left in between. The CDR3 contains 15 residues. The chain's CDR3 is CASSQDPGRVTEAFF. The CDR3 DNA is TGTGCCAGCAGCCAAGATCCGGGGAGGGTTACTGAAGCTTTCTTT. The full variable domain, completed using reference TRBV3-1 and TRBJ1-1, is DTAVSQTPKYLVTQMGNDKSIKCEQNLGHDTMYWYKQDSKKFLKIMFSYNNKELIINETVPNRFSPKSPDKAHLNLHINSLELGDSAVYFCASSQDPGRVTEAFFGQGTRLTVV.

The chain carries TRBV29-1 and TRBJ2-3; D call uncertain. CDR3 length equals 15 residues. Trimming pared 1 base from V and 4 bases from J, leaving 15 bases between. Germline CDR1 and CDR2: SQVTM and ANQGSEA. The DNA for the CDR3 is TGCAGCGTTGAAGTCTTGGACCTTGGCGCAGATACGCAGTATTTT. As protein: CSVEVLDLGADTQYF.

This sequence joins TRBV25-1 and TRBJ2-7; tentatively, D is TRBD1 or TRBD2 (5 bases each). Germline V gene data show CDR1 as MGHDK and CDR2 as SYGVNS. The CDR3 contains 14 residues. V lost 5 bases to trimming and J lost 2 bases, with 13 bases between them. Here the CDR3 DNA reads TGTGCCAGCAGTCGCCGGGGCCATACCTACGAGCAGTACTTC. This gives the protein CASSRRGHTYEQYF.

The chain employs TRBV14 and TRBJ2-7; possibly TRBD2 for D (6 bases). Between the trimmed V and J ends, which lost 0 bases and 0 bases, there was a span of 24 bases. The CDR3 contains 20 residues. The germline V gene encodes CDR1 SGHDN and CDR2 FVKESK. CDR3 loop: CASSQDEYSWGGRSSYEQYF. Written as DNA, the CDR3 is TGTGCCAGCAGCCAAGATGAGTATTCATGGGGAGGAAGGAGCTCCTACGAGCAGTACTTC.

In nucleotides, the CDR3 is TGTGCCAGCAGTTACGACAGGGCCTACGAGCAGTACTTC. Amino acid sequence: CASSYDRAYEQYF. This rearrangement joins TRBV6-5 to TRBJ2-7, with 7 bases identical to TRBD1. Germline trimming cut 2 bases from V and 2 bases from J; bases unmatched to any gene: 0. Germline-derived CDR1 and CDR2 are MNHEY and SVGAGI. The CDR3 has 13 amino acids.

This sequence joins TRBV12-3 or TRBV12-4 and TRBJ2-1; D ambiguous. This CDR3 contains 15 residues. V was clipped by 7 bases and J by 2 bases, with 15 bases between them. CDR3 amino acids: CASTPPTAPYNEQFF. For the CDR3, the DNA is TGTGCCAGCACCCCACCGACGGCTCCCTACAATGAGCAGTTCTTC.